This entry lists 2 T cell receptor beta chains sequenced from one sample in a study of cytomegalovirus exposure and HLA in healthy donors. Primers: 60 Vbeta forward and 13 Jbeta reverse. Assay: immunoSEQ multiplex PCR; the TCRdb copy retains only in-frame clones and omits some. The top ten clones hold more than 3.5% of a sample with 110,000 or so clones, over 65% of them seen once. Sequencing was performed on PBMCs. The receptors shown here come from a middle-aged woman in good health and CMV-seropositive.

This chain connects TRBV5-5 to TRBJ2-7, with 7 positions matching TRBD1. V was pared by 0 bases and J by 2 bases, with 5 bases of the junction left unmatched. The CDR3 has 15 residues. Germline CDR1 is SGHKS and CDR2 is YYEKEE (reference sequence). CDR3 region: CASSLGQGSAYEQYF. DNA for the CDR3: TGTGCCAGCAGCTTGGGACAGGGATCGGCCTACGAGCAGTACTTC.

The chain has TRBV7-3 and TRBJ2-1, with 13 nucleotides matching TRBD2. The CDR3 loop spans 14 amino acids. V lost 4 bases, J lost 11 bases, and 5 bases stayed unmatched. CDR1 and CDR2 from the germline V gene are SGHTA and FQGTGA. The CDR3 DNA reads TGTGCCAGCAGCTCCGGGACTAGCGGGGCCAAGCAGTTCTTC. It is translated as CASSSGTSGAKQFF. Filled out from reference TRBV7-3 and TRBJ2-1, the complete variable domain reads GAGVSQTPSNKVTEKGKYVELRCDPISGHTALYWYRQSLGQGPEFLIYFQGTGAADDSGLPNDRFFAVRPEGSVSTLKIQRTERGDSAVYLCASSSGTSGAKQFFGPGTRLTVL.